These T cell receptor beta chains were read from a single sample in a study of post-analysis software for immune sequencing data. Via MiXCR, TCRdb re-called the PCR reads, giving one row per CDR3 protein. This sample has approximately 730,000 distinct CDR3 sequences, with about 32% found just once. The specimen sequenced was blood. The receptors originated from a girl aged 5-17 years with multiple sclerosis. Each CDR3 is given with its conserved first and last residue. A D gene is named only where the DNA matches it firmly. Not all rows give a size; the values are once, few, many and, for expanded clones, a class.

>TRBJ1-1|TRBV12-3/TRBV12-4|.|many
CASSLLGVTEAFF
TGTGCCAGCAGCCTGTTAGGGGTTACTGAAGCTTTCTTT
>TRBJ2-7|TRBV7-2|TRBD2|.
CASSFQEASGNEQYF
TGTGCCAGCAGCTTCCAGGAGGCTAGCGGGAACGAGCAGTACTTC
>TRBJ2-7|TRBV12-3/TRBV12-4|TRBD1|few
CASSWTGLTYEQYF
TGTGCCAGCAGTTGGACAGGCCTCACCTACGAGCAGTACTTC
>TRBJ2-7|TRBV12-3/TRBV12-4|TRBD1|.
CAGSQGQGAYEQYF
TGTGCCGGCAGTCAAGGACAGGGTGCCTACGAGCAGTACTTC
>TRBJ2-7|TRBV2|.|.
CASNRLGVEQYF
TGTGCCAGCAACAGACTGGGCGTCGAGCAGTACTTC
>TRBJ2-2|TRBV6-5|.|.
CASSYSGGFTGELFF
TGTGCCAGCAGTTACTCGGGGGGATTCACCGGGGAGCTGTTTTTT
>TRBJ2-3|TRBV4-2|.|.
CASRQDYGVRTDTQYF
TGTGCCAGCAGACAAGATTATGGCGTCCGCACAGATACGCAGTATTTT
>TRBJ2-5|TRBV7-9|.|.
CASYRAGTAQETQYF
TGTGCCAGCTACCGCGCGGGGACAGCACAAGAGACCCAGTACTTC
>TRBJ1-2|TRBV6-6|TRBD1|few
CASSLGQGGTGYTF
TGTGCCAGCAGTTTGGGACAGGGAGGTACGGGCTACACCTTC
>TRBJ2-7|TRBV20-1|.|.
CSAMTDSYEQYF
TGCAGTGCTATGACAGATTCCTACGAGCAGTACTTC
>TRBJ2-3|TRBV15|.|many
CATKEVAADTQYF
TGTGCCACCAAGGAAGTGGCCGCAGATACGCAGTATTTT
>TRBJ1-2|TRBV20-1|TRBD1|.
CSASPGTETSRDGYTF
TGCAGTGCTAGCCCCGGGACAGAGACCAGTCGTGACGGCTACACCTTC
>TRBJ1-5|TRBV20-1|TRBD1|few
CSARGQGSNQPQHF
TGCAGTGCTAGAGGACAGGGCAGCAATCAGCCCCAGCATTTT
>TRBJ2-3|TRBV15|.|.
CATTAGGTDTQYF
TGTGCCACCACAGCAGGGGGCACAGATACGCAGTATTTT
>TRBJ2-2|TRBV15|TRBD2|once
CATSRSGTSLAGELFF
TGTGCCACCAGCAGATCGGGGACTAGTCTGGCCGGGGAGCTGTTTTTT
>TRBJ2-1|TRBV6-5|.|.
CASSRTGSGEQFF
TGTGCCAGCAGCCGCACAGGGAGCGGTGAGCAGTTCTTC
>TRBJ1-1|TRBV9|.|.
CTSSPQDTEAFF
TGTACCAGCAGCCCCCAGGACACTGAAGCTTTCTTT
>TRBJ2-5|TRBV12-3/TRBV12-4|.|many
CASSFLGETQYF
TGTGCCAGCAGTTTCCTAGGGGAGACCCAGTACTTC
>TRBJ2-1|TRBV27|TRBD2|few
CASSLTGTSNYNEQFF
TGTGCCAGCAGTTTGACCGGGACTAGCAATTACAATGAGCAGTTCTTC
>TRBJ2-5|TRBV6-1|TRBD1|.
CASSVRDRETETQYF
TGTGCCAGCAGCGTACGGGACAGGGAAACGGAGACCCAGTACTTC
>TRBJ2-5|TRBV12-3/TRBV12-4|TRBD2|.
CASSPRTSVETQYF
TGTGCCAGCAGTCCCCGGACTAGCGTAGAGACCCAGTACTTC
>TRBJ2-7|TRBV7-9|.|.
CASSLAVGYEQYF
TGTGCCAGCAGCTTAGCGGTCGGGTACGAGCAGTACTTC
>TRBJ1-2|TRBV6-5|.|.
CASREVQINYGYTF
TGTGCCAGCAGAGAAGTACAGATAAACTATGGCTACACCTTC
>TRBJ1-5|TRBV4-3|.|.
CASSQDLRDLVDGGQPQHF
TGCGCCAGCAGCCAAGATCTCCGGGACCTCGTCGATGGGGGTCAGCCCCAGCATTTT
>TRBJ2-3|TRBV4-1|TRBD2|once
CASSQETGGWDTQYF
TGCGCCAGCAGCCAAGAAACGGGAGGGTGGGATACGCAGTATTTT
>TRBJ1-5|TRBV3-1|.|.
CASSQEGGNRQPQHF
TGTGCCAGCAGCCAAGAGGGGGGAAATCGCCAGCCCCAGCATTTT
>TRBJ1-2|TRBV11-2|.|.
CASSANRDYGYTF
TGTGCCAGCAGCGCCAACAGAGACTATGGCTACACCTTC
>TRBJ1-2|TRBV5-1|.|many
CASSLWTGATYGYTF
TGCGCCAGCAGCCTATGGACGGGGGCGACCTATGGCTACACCTTC
>TRBJ2-6|TRBV7-2|.|many
CASSLDRASGANVLTF
TGTGCCAGCAGCTTAGACAGGGCCTCTGGGGCCAACGTCCTGACTTTC
>TRBJ2-1|TRBV7-2|.|.
CASSLGLNYNEQFF
TGTGCCAGCAGCCTGGGGCTTAACTACAATGAGCAGTTCTTC
>TRBJ2-7|TRBV7-2|.|.
CASSLVWGFEQYF
TGTGCCAGCAGCTTAGTTTGGGGTTTTGAGCAGTACTTC
>TRBJ2-7|TRBV7-2|.|.
CASSANRDGYEQYF
TGTGCCAGCAGCGCCAACCGGGACGGCTACGAGCAGTACTTC
>TRBJ2-5|TRBV7-2|.|many
CASSHQRNGGHAQYF
TGTGCCAGCAGCCACCAGCGGAACGGAGGCCACGCCCAGTACTTC
>TRBJ1-2|TRBV7-2|.|.
CASSPSRRQGDGYTF
TGTGCCAGCAGCCCCTCCAGGCGGCAGGGAGATGGCTACACCTTC
>TRBJ2-5|TRBV5-4|TRBD1|many
CASSRQQGRGETQYF
TGTGCCAGCAGCCGGCAACAGGGGAGAGGAGAGACCCAGTACTTC
>TRBJ2-6|TRBV28|TRBD1|.
CASRAGQGTGANVLTF
TGTGCCAGCAGGGCGGGACAGGGGACCGGGGCCAACGTCCTGACTTTC
>TRBJ1-1|TRBV29-1|.|.
CSVEDRGGVLGAFF
TGCAGCGTTGAAGATCGGGGTGGGGTTCTCGGAGCTTTCTTT
>TRBJ1-1|TRBV20-1|.|few
CSARVSGGGTEAFF
TGCAGTGCTAGAGTGAGTGGGGGAGGTACTGAAGCTTTCTTT
>TRBJ2-3|TRBV27|TRBD1|.
CASSFNRGRLDTQYF
TGTGCCAGCAGTTTCAACAGGGGGCGCCTAGATACGCAGTATTTT
>TRBJ2-1|TRBV9|TRBD2|once
CASNNSGRVGSGGSYNEQFF
TGTGCCAGCAACAACTCGGGGCGAGTTGGGAGCGGGGGTTCCTACAATGAGCAGTTCTTC
>TRBJ2-5|TRBV20-1|.|few
CSAKDPPGETQYF
TGCAGTGCCAAGGACCCCCCGGGAGAGACCCAGTACTTC
>TRBJ1-2|TRBV28|TRBD1|.
CASSLSFLGQGYGYTF
TGTGCCAGCAGTTTATCCTTTCTTGGACAGGGCTATGGCTACACCTTC
>TRBJ2-3|TRBV7-2|TRBD2|.
CASSLRASGEVGDMQYF
TGTGCCAGCAGCTTACGGGCTAGCGGGGAAGTTGGGGATATGCAGTATTTT
>TRBJ1-1|TRBV6-5|.|.
CASRADGANTEAFF
TGTGCCAGCAGGGCGGACGGGGCGAACACTGAAGCTTTCTTT
>TRBJ2-3|TRBV14|.|few
CASSSSYTQYF
TGTGCCAGCAGCTCTAGCTATACGCAGTATTTT
>TRBJ2-1|TRBV7-8|.|few
CASRGGGTTYNEQFF
TGTGCCAGCAGGGGAGGCGGTACCACCTACAATGAGCAGTTCTTC
>TRBJ2-5|TRBV10-3|.|.
CAITGRAGETQYF
TGTGCCATCACGGGACGGGCTGGGGAGACCCAGTACTTC
>TRBJ2-2|TRBV29-1|.|once
CSAGPGHRTGELFF
TGCAGCGCTGGACCGGGACACAGAACCGGGGAGCTGTTTTTT